The present TCR beta chain was sequenced within a study of T cells in Graves' hyperthyroidism and ophthalmopathy (dated by TCRdb to the late 2010s). Context from the whole study: Peripheral blood samples were taken at the time of initial diagnosis, prior to any treatment. TCR V-J signatures able to tell the groups apart were searched for in a discovery cohort of 100 patients, of whom about 40 had Graves' ophthalmopathy and around 58 had stable Graves' hyperthyroidism. Prospective prediction of ophthalmopathy was tested in an independent validation cohort consisting of about 20 hyperthyroidism patients and about 17 patients who later progressed to ophthalmopathy. The approximately 97 discovery patients were randomly divided into training and test sets at a 7:3 ratio. The study also compared thyroid tissue and blood T-cell repertoires from more than five Graves' hyperthyroidism patients. After blood sampling, hyperthyroidism patients were treated with methimazole at a starting dose of 30 mg daily, and ophthalmopathy patients were treated with high-dose intravenous methylprednisolone. The paper reports TCR Vbeta CDR3 sequencing of about 140 peripheral blood samples: around 45 ophthalmopathy, about 75 hyperthyroidism and around 17 progressor patients. Study-level results and caveats: A model built on a 13 V-J signature distinguished ophthalmopathy from stable hyperthyroidism, reaching roughly 88% sensitivity and 81.08% specificity in cross-validation and 80%/75% in testing. During validation, the model predicted progression to ophthalmopathy a median of about 6.5 months ahead of onset, with around 71% sensitivity and more than 72% specificity. No statistical method was used to fix the sample size in advance, and group allocation was not hidden from the investigators. Most expanded thyroid clonotypes (frequency above 0.001) were also found in blood, which suggests that blood repertoires may mirror thyroid immune responses.

A patient counted as having stable Graves' hyperthyroidism if no progression to ophthalmopathy occurred over 18 months of follow-up. Hyperthyroidism patients were aged 18 to 65 years and newly diagnosed, with disease duration of less than 2 months. Any patient with an uncontrolled infection, another autoimmune disease, pregnancy or lactation was excluded. Diagnoses relied on clinical symptoms, serum thyroxine and TRAb, thyroid ultrasound and orbital computed tomography. PBMCs were isolated from around 10 ml of fresh peripheral blood by Ficoll-Paque density gradient centrifugation. Total RNA was extracted using Trizol reagent, and RNA quality was assessed on an Agilent 2100 Bioanalyzer. Ten or more counts support this clonotype. This clone's antigen is unknown. There are no base qualities to consult, and no much larger clone falls within one base. Spanning cysteine to phenylalanine, the CDR3 consists of 14 amino acids. Kept here is only the CDR3 DNA, which spans 42 bases and is read in frame from base 1. V is pruned by 2 bases and J by 5 bases, leaving 5 bases of the junction without a gene match. CDR1 and CDR2 are read off the germline V gene as MNHEY and SVGAGI.

TCR beta CDR3 regions were amplified from RNA transcripts. The first round of RT-PCR for the TCR CDR3 was performed with the HTBI primer set and the Qiagen OneStep RT-PCR kit. Libraries were constructed in a second round of multiplex PCR, after which size selection and purification were performed. Sequencing of the libraries was done on an Illumina HiSeq2000 using paired-end 100 bp reads. The study's own analysis went as follows. SOAPnuke was used to process the raw data, removing reads that contained adapters or uncalled bases, had a mean Phred below 15, or lacked an exact match to the constant primer or identifier. COPE v1.2.5 was used to merge the high-quality paired reads, and each unique nucleotide sequence was defined as a clonotype. MiTCR v1.1 was used to align clonotypes to the IMGT TRBV, TRBD and TRBJ reference segments. Only V-J combinations with frequency above 0.0001, covering 99.2% of repertoires, were analysed. A TCS score was defined as the ratio of F50 (clonal expansion) to E x V (chaos), with BLOSUM62-based TCRdist applied between CDR3 peptides within each V-J. Welch's t-statistics and random forest reduced around 510 V-J features to 13, which were used in a naive Bayes classifier (R e1071). In-frame beta chains were kept once TCRdb had trimmed the public reads at Q25 with fastp and called clones with MiXCR. Rows merge per CDR3 protein into single entries with the most common DNA and genes. The V and J calls and clone size are TCRdb's, not the authors'. Here the sample has around 480,000 distinct CDR3 sequences; around an eighth occur a single time. 15% to 20% of the sample goes to the ten largest clones.

Sequenced: blood. The chain employs TRBV6-5 and TRBJ2-7; TRBD2 lines up with 8 middle nucleotides. This TCR derives from a woman under 30 with Graves' hyperthyroidism. The CDR3 region: CASSYGGRRDEQYF. The nucleotides are TGTGCCAGCAGTTACGGCGGGAGGCGAGACGAGCAGTACTTC.